Below are 6 T cell receptor beta chains sequenced from a single sample in a study of beta chain features in type 1 diabetes. Notes on the study in general: TCRB CDR3s from Type 1 diabetes patients were moderately but significantly shorter in all four CD4+ subsets.

Sequencing targeted expressed TCRB transcripts, as all isolated RNA had been reverse transcribed. Generated by immunoSEQ multiplex PCR, the TCRdb table keeps only in-frame clones and is missing some. The sample shows 680,000 or so clones, about an eighth of them seen only once. Their cognate antigens are unknown. Sequencing was performed on naive CD4+ T cells from blood. The source is a man aged 18 to 29 with type 1 diabetes.

This clone was seen a handful of times. The chain joins TRBV7-9 to TRBJ1-2; D is ambiguous. Germline V lookup: CDR1 SEHNR, CDR2 FQNEAQ (reference sequence). Trimming cost V 5 bases and J 3 bases, with 19 bases left between them. CDR3 length: 16 residues. Written as DNA, the CDR3 is TGTGCCAGCAGCCCTACACTAAGGTTAAGCTACTATGGCTACACCTTC. Translating gives CASSPTLRLSYYGYTF. The entire variable domain, with the rest obtained from reference TRBV7-9 and TRBJ1-2, is as follows: DTGVSQNPRHKITKRGQNVTFRCDPISEHNRLYWYRQTLGQGPEFLTYFQNEAQLEKSRLLSDRFSAERPKGSFSTLEIQRTEQGDSAMYLCASSPTLRLSYYGYTFGSGTRLTVV.

There are a few counts of this clone. CDR3 protein: CASSDTSGVETQYF. CDR3 DNA: TGTGCCAGCAGTGACACTAGCGGGGTGGAGACCCAGTACTTC. The rearrangement uses TRBV2 and TRBJ2-5; 10 nucleotides align to TRBD2. Trimming at V came to 3 bases and at J to 5 bases, leaving 3 bases not matched to a gene. The CDR3 is 14 residues long. CDR1 is SNHLY and CDR2 is FYNNEI in the germline V gene.

This clone appeared a few times. This chain joins TRBV29-1 and TRBJ2-4; tentative D call: TRBD1 (5 bases). The CDR3 is made up of 13 amino acids. The ends were cut back, 6 bases at V and 7 bases at J, with 16 bases in the middle. Germline V gene lookup returns CDR1 SQVTM and CDR2 ANQGSEA. CDR3 sequence reads: CSVDPQGMNIQYF. Here the CDR3 DNA reads TGCAGCGTAGACCCTCAGGGAATGAACATTCAGTACTTC.

V and J are TRBV6-5 and TRBJ2-7, with 9 bases identical to TRBD2. CDR1 is MNHEY, CDR2 SVGAGI, per germline. V was pared by 2 bases and J by 3 bases, with 5 bases of the junction left unmatched. The CDR3 consists of 15 residues. The CDR3 DNA is TGTGCCAGCAGTTACGAGGCTAGCGGGGTCTACGAGCAGTACTTC. It is translated as CASSYEASGVYEQYF.

Details on this clone: Other nucleotide sequences in the sample specify the same CDR3. This sequence joins TRBV28 and TRBJ2-5; D not resolved. CDR1 is MDHEN and CDR2 is SYDVKM in the germline V gene. Trimming shortened V by 8 bases and J by 1 base, and 8 bases separated the two germline ends. The CDR3 is 12 residues long. This CDR3 is CASGDSQETQYF. DNA of the CDR3: TGTGCCAGCGGGGATAGCCAAGAGACCCAGTACTTC.

The chain uses TRBV10-3 and TRBJ1-2, with a weak D call TRBD1 (5 bases). Germline CDR1 is ENHRY and CDR2 is SYGVKD. The CDR3 length is 15 residues. V dropped 3 bases and J dropped 2 bases, with 13 bases sitting between them. CDR3 loop: CAISESPGRNYGYTF. In DNA, the CDR3 is TGTGCCATCAGTGAATCCCCGGGACGGAACTATGGCTACACCTTC.